Listed below are T cell receptor beta chains from one sample, sequenced in a study of T cells in localized non-small cell lung cancer. The data were produced by immunoSEQ multiplex PCR, yet TCRdb's version contains in-frame clones alone and is incomplete. The sample has about 70,000 clones, about 90% seen once. Source: peripheral blood, taken before any cancer treatment. The origin of the receptors is an older male donor with stage III squamous cell lung carcinoma. Both conserved end residues are part of each CDR3. Fields, in order: V gene, clone size, D gene, J gene, CDR3 length, CDR3 protein, CDR3 DNA. D genes are given only for firm matches. Clone size appears in some rows only: once, few, many, or a class for an expanded clone.

TRBV10-3	.	.	TRBJ2-3	16	CAISESILGGTDTQYF	TGTGCCATCAGTGAGTCGATCTTGGGTGGCACAGATACGCAGTATTTT
TRBV28	.	.	TRBJ2-5	14	CASSFGGNKETQYF	TGTGCCAGCAGTTTTGGGGGGAATAAAGAGACCCAGTACTTC
TRBV7-9	once	.	TRBJ2-2	15	CASSPSGLNTGELFF	TGTGCCAGCAGCCCGTCGGGACTTAACACCGGGGAGCTGTTTTTT
TRBV25-1	.	TRBD1	TRBJ2-3	15	CASIPRTGYPDTQYF	TGTGCCAGCATACCGAGGACAGGGTACCCAGATACGCAGTATTTT
TRBV5-8	.	.	TRBJ1-3	12	CASSLVGNTIYF	TGTGCCAGCAGCTTAGTAGGGAACACCATATATTTT
TRBV28	.	.	TRBJ1-1	14	CASRVLGGGTEAFF	TGTGCCAGCAGGGTATTAGGGGGTGGCACTGAAGCTTTCTTT
TRBV27	.	.	TRBJ2-7	14	CASSFGRSADEQYF	TGTGCCAGCAGTTTTGGGAGGTCCGCCGACGAGCAGTACTTC
TRBV18	.	.	TRBJ2-3	13	CASGPRGTDTQYF	TGTGCCAGCGGCCCCAGGGGCACAGATACGCAGTATTTT
TRBV18	once	.	TRBJ2-7	15	CASSPTRGPTGEQYF	TGTGCCAGCTCACCGACGCGGGGGCCCACCGGCGAGCAGTACTTC
TRBV25-1	.	.	TRBJ2-5	11	CASSAQYFPYF	TGTGCCAGCAGTGCCCAGTATTTCCCCTACTTC
TRBV7-8	.	TRBD2	TRBJ2-3	16	CASSVRTSGPTDTQYF	TGTGCCAGCAGCGTCCGGACTAGCGGGCCCACAGATACGCAGTATTTT
TRBV30	.	TRBD1	TRBJ1-5	15	CAWSQGAGGNQPQHF	TGTGCCTGGAGTCAGGGGGCCGGTGGCAATCAGCCCCAGCATTTT
TRBV5-4	.	TRBD1	TRBJ2-7	17	CASSLPRQGAASYEQYF	TGTGCCAGCAGCTTACCAAGACAGGGGGCGGCCTCCTACGAGCAGTACTTC
TRBV5-1	.	.	TRBJ1-4	19	CASSLGLVAGVSTNEKLFF	TGCGCCAGCAGCTTGGGGTTGGTGGCCGGGGTGTCAACTAATGAAAAACTGTTTTTT
TRBV7-2	few	.	TRBJ2-6	16	CASSLVGLSGANVLTF	TGTGCCAGCAGCTTAGTAGGACTCTCTGGGGCCAACGTCCTGACTTTC
TRBV6-6	.	.	TRBJ1-2	15	CASSPPRGLNYGYTF	TGTGCCAGCAGCCCCCCCCGGGGGCTTAACTATGGCTACACCTTC
TRBV28	.	TRBD2	TRBJ2-3	18	CASSLVFGTSGNTDTQYF	TGTGCCAGCAGTTTAGTGTTTGGGACTAGCGGCAACACAGATACGCAGTATTTT
TRBV28	.	.	TRBJ2-3	13	CASSGDPTDTQYF	TGTGCCAGCAGTGGGGACCCCACAGATACGCAGTATTTT
TRBV29-1	.	.	TRBJ2-1	15	CSVDEFPNSYNEQFF	TGCAGCGTGGATGAATTCCCCAACTCCTACAATGAGCAGTTCTTC
TRBV4-1	.	.	TRBJ1-4	17	CASSQDAGQNPNEKLFF	TGCGCCAGCAGCCAAGATGCAGGACAGAATCCAAATGAAAAACTGTTTTTT
TRBV7-2	.	.	TRBJ1-1	13	CASSITRNTEAFF	TGTGCCAGCAGCATCACTCGGAACACTGAAGCTTTCTTT
TRBV5-1	once	.	TRBJ2-3	15	CASSSRGDGTDTQYF	TGCGCCAGCAGCTCACGTGGGGATGGGACAGATACGCAGTATTTT
TRBV19	.	.	TRBJ2-1	16	CASSPLTRGADDEQFF	TGTGCCAGTAGCCCCTTGACCCGGGGGGCCGACGATGAGCAGTTCTTC
TRBV4-3	.	TRBD1	TRBJ1-1	13	CASSLLQGAEAFF	TGCGCCAGCAGCCTACTGCAGGGGGCGGAAGCTTTCTTT
TRBV9	.	.	TRBJ2-5	13	CASSVGGQETQYF	TGTGCCAGCAGCGTAGGTGGGCAAGAGACCCAGTACTTC
TRBV11-3	.	TRBD2	TRBJ2-3	16	CASSLDSGDYTDTQYF	TGTGCCAGCAGCTTAGATAGCGGGGACTACACAGATACGCAGTATTTT
TRBV7-8	.	TRBD2	TRBJ2-3	16	CASSSNLAGGPDTQYF	TGTGCCAGCAGCTCCAACTTAGCGGGGGGACCAGATACGCAGTATTTT
TRBV5-1	.	.	TRBJ1-5	14	CASSPDSQDQPQHF	TGCGCCAGCAGCCCGGACAGCCAGGATCAGCCCCAGCATTTT
TRBV19	.	TRBD1	TRBJ1-2	15	CASSTPTGANYGYTF	TGTGCCAGTAGTACCCCGACAGGGGCTAACTATGGCTACACCTTC
TRBV6-1	once	.	TRBJ1-2	13	CASRTPSNYGYTF	TGTGCCAGCAGAACCCCCTCTAACTATGGCTACACCTTC
TRBV9	.	.	TRBJ1-4	16	CASSSRREGFSGKLFF	TGTGCCAGCAGCTCCCGAAGAGAGGGGTTCAGTGGAAAACTGTTTTTT
TRBV6-1	.	.	TRBJ2-3	14	CASSEGARTDTQYF	TGTGCCAGCAGTGAGGGGGCGAGAACAGATACGCAGTATTTT
TRBV5-1	.	.	TRBJ1-1	14	CASSLSGGNTEAFF	TGCGCCAGCAGCTTGTCGGGGGGCAACACTGAAGCTTTCTTT
TRBV28	.	TRBD1	TRBJ1-2	14	CASTDRGIDYGYTF	TGTGCCAGCACGGACAGGGGGATCGACTATGGCTACACCTTC
TRBV19	.	TRBD2	TRBJ2-1	16	CASSSRTSGDYNEQFF	TGTGCCAGTAGTTCCCGGACTAGCGGGGACTACAATGAGCAGTTCTTC
TRBV5-4	.	.	TRBJ2-6	16	CASSDYVNSGANVLTF	TGTGCCAGCAGCGACTACGTGAACTCTGGGGCCAACGTCCTGACTTTC
TRBV30	.	.	TRBJ1-4	13	CAWSSVPPEKLFF	TGTGCCTGGAGTTCAGTACCACCAGAAAAACTGTTTTTT
TRBV6-6	.	.	TRBJ1-1	13	CASSPRGGTEAFF	TGTGCCAGCAGTCCACGGGGGGGGACTGAAGCTTTCTTT
TRBV19	.	TRBD1	TRBJ2-7	15	CASSGTGLISYEQYF	TGTGCCAGCTCCGGGACAGGATTAATCTCCTACGAGCAGTACTTC
TRBV27	.	.	TRBJ1-1	15	CASSRTAGGRTEAFF	TGTGCCAGCAGCCGGACCGCGGGGGGTAGGACTGAAGCTTTCTTT
TRBV7-9	.	.	TRBJ1-1	13	CASSPTASTEAFF	TGTGCCAGCAGCCCGACGGCGAGCACTGAAGCTTTCTTT
TRBV6-5	.	.	TRBJ1-1	12	CASRNRETEAFF	TGTGCCAGCAGAAACAGGGAGACTGAAGCTTTCTTT
TRBV5-8	.	.	TRBJ2-2	15	CASSSGTLNTGELFF	TGTGCCAGCAGCTCCGGGACACTTAACACCGGGGAGCTGTTTTTT
TRBV19	.	TRBD1	TRBJ2-7	15	CASSPGGTGAYEQYF	TGTGCCAGTAGTCCAGGGGGGACAGGGGCCTACGAGCAGTACTTC
TRBV28	once	TRBD1	TRBJ1-2	13	CASRAGGRDGYTF	TGTGCCAGCAGGGCAGGGGGGAGGGATGGCTACACCTTC
TRBV5-1	.	.	TRBJ1-4	14	CASSPPGTNEKLFF	TGCGCCAGCAGCCCTCCGGGGACAAATGAAAAACTGTTTTTT
TRBV12-5	.	.	TRBJ2-7	11	CASGFSYEQYF	TGTGCTAGTGGTTTCAGCTACGAGCAGTACTTC
TRBV5-4	.	.	TRBJ1-6	12	CASSTTGSNLHF	TGTGCCAGCAGCACGACAGGTAGCAACCTCCACTTT
TRBV11-2	.	TRBD2	TRBJ2-3	15	CASRGTSGGTDTQYF	TGTGCCAGCAGGGGAACTAGCGGGGGCACAGATACGCAGTATTTT
TRBV29-1	.	.	TRBJ2-1	12	CSVEGASDEQFF	TGCAGCGTTGAAGGCGCGAGCGATGAGCAGTTCTTC
TRBV11-2	.	.	TRBJ2-2	16	CASSPGVLSNTGELFF	TGTGCCAGCAGCCCAGGGGTGCTATCGAACACCGGGGAGCTGTTTTTT